The sequence of this TCR beta chain was determined in a study of T cell responses to AZD1222 COVID-19 vaccine. Study observations and caveats: Possibly, clonal diversity was underestimated; donors were largely white British and included more females.

Germline lookup yields CDR1 MNHNS and CDR2 SASEGT. The CDR3 runs 17 residues. The V and J ends lost 3 bases and 0 bases respectively, with 17 bases between them. For this clone: Its specificity is not known.

Sequencing was performed with immunoSEQ multiplex PCR; in TCRdb, only in-frame clones are kept and a portion is missing. The sample records 160,000 or so clones, about 92% being singletons. The V gene is TRBV6-1, the J gene TRBJ1-2, with D possibly being TRBD1 (5 bases). Sequencing was performed on peripheral blood, taken on day 0 of MenACWY control vaccination. This sequence was found in an adult in good health. The CDR3: CASSDQGRPPSNYGYTF. The CDR3 nucleotides are TGTGCCAGCAGTGACCAGGGAAGACCCCCCTCTAACTATGGCTACACCTTC.